The 9 T cell receptor beta chains below were found in one sample sequenced in a study of CD8 T cells in Susac syndrome. An input of about 0.5 to 1 ug of RNA was subjected to reverse transcription using random hexamers. TCRdb re-derived calls from the immunoSEQ multiplex PCR reads in MiXCR, one entry per CDR3 protein. The data hold 75,000 to 95,000 distinct CDR3 sequences, with 95% to 96% observed a single time. The specimen was CD8+ T cells from PBMCs. These receptors were collected from a human donor with Susac syndrome.

This clonotype was seen just once. The CDR3 loop reads CASSATVGDTQYF. CDR3 DNA sequence: TGTGCCAGCTCCGCCACGGTTGGGGATACGCAGTATTTT. The rearrangement joins TRBV6-6 to TRBJ2-3; D unclear. This CDR3 has 13 amino acids. Trimming took 8 bases from V and 6 from J, leaving 15 bases between them. Looked up from germline, CDR1 is MNHNY and CDR2 is SVGAGI (reference sequence).

V is TRBV6-6 and J is TRBJ1-2, with D uncertain. This CDR3 is 13 amino acids long. The germline gives CDR1 MNHNY, CDR2 SVGAGI (reference sequence). V lost 2 bases to trimming and J lost 5 bases, with 9 bases between them. The CDR3 sequence: CASSYEREYGYTF. CDR3 coding DNA: TGTGCCAGCAGTTACGAGAGGGAATATGGCTACACCTTC.

This clonotype appeared once. The chain is built from TRBV19 and TRBJ1-5; 8 bases line up with TRBD1. The germline gives CDR1 LNHDA, CDR2 SQIVND (reference sequence). Germline trimming cut 4 bases from V and 4 bases from J; bases unmatched to any gene: 18. The length of the CDR3 is 19 residues. The CDR3 loop reads CASSSPGTGFLRENQPQHF. The CDR3, as DNA: TGTGCCAGTAGTAGTCCCGGGACAGGATTTCTAAGGGAAAATCAGCCCCAGCATTTT.

The chain links TRBV9 to TRBJ1-6; D remains ambiguous. The CDR3 length is 12 residues. The V end was cut by 3 bases, the J end by 8 bases, with 6 bases between. Germline V gene lookup returns CDR1 SGDLS and CDR2 YYNGEE. The CDR3 loop reads CASSARDSPLHF. As DNA, the CDR3 is TGTGCCAGCAGCGCGAGAGATTCACCCCTCCACTTT.

The J gene is TRBJ1-1, the V gene TRBV20-1; no reliable D call. This CDR3 is built from 14 residues. CDR1 DFQATT and CDR2 SNEGSKA come from the germline V gene (reference sequence). V shed 3 bases and J shed 5 bases, with 16 bases lying between them. The CDR3 nucleotides read TGCAGTGCTAGTTTCTTCCCCGGGGTAACTGAAGCTTTCTTT. It is translated as CSASFFPGVTEAFF.

The rearrangement uses TRBV29-1 and TRBJ2-3, with 11 bases that match TRBD2. This CDR3 is 15 amino acids long. The V gene's germline CDR1 is SQVTM and CDR2 ANQGSEA. V was pared by 2 bases and J by 3 bases, with 4 bases of the junction left unmatched. As DNA, the CDR3 is TGCAGCGTTGAAATTAGCGGGGGGGGGACAGATACGCAGTATTTT. Encoded protein: CSVEISGGGTDTQYF.

This chain connects TRBV14 to TRBJ2-1, with D perhaps assigned TRBD1 or TRBD2 (5 bases each). The germline CDR1 and CDR2 sequences are SGHDN and FVKESK. Trimming took 5 bases from V and 1 from J, leaving 9 bases between them. CDR3 length: 14 amino acids. CDR3 in amino acids: CASSYGGSYNEQFF. CDR3 DNA: TGTGCCAGCAGCTATGGGGGTTCCTACAATGAGCAGTTCTTC.

This chain uses TRBV20-1 with TRBJ1-1, with D possibly matching TRBD1 (5 bases). V lost 6 bases to trimming and J lost 2 bases, with 19 bases between them. Germline-derived CDR1 and CDR2 are DFQATT and SNEGSKA (reference sequence). The CDR3 extends over 15 amino acids. Written as DNA, the CDR3 is TGCAGTGCCCCGAACCTCGGGGGATCTAACACTGAAGCTTTCTTT. Translation gives CSAPNLGGSNTEAFF.

This chain joins TRBV18 and TRBJ2-7; 9 bases map to TRBD1. This CDR3 region has 16 residues. Per the germline V gene, CDR1 is KGHSH and CDR2 is LQKENI. The V gene end was trimmed by 6 bases and the J gene end by 0 bases; junction bases not matched to a gene: 9. CDR3 loop: CASSLAGTGLSYEQYF. The CDR3 region has the DNA TGTGCCAGCTCGCTAGCCGGGACAGGGCTCTCCTACGAGCAGTACTTC.